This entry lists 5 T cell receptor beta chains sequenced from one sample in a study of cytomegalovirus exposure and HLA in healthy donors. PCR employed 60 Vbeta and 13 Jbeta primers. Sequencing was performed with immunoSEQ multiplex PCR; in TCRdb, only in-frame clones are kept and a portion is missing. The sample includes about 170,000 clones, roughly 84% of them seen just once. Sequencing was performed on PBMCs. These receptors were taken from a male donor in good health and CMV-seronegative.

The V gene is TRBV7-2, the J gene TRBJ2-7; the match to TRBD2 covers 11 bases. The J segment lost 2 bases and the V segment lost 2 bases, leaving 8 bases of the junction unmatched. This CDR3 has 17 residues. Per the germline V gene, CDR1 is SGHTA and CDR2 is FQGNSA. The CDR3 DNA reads TGTGCCAGCAGCTTACGGGCTAGCGGGAGGCCCGCCTACGAGCAGTACTTC. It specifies CASSLRASGRPAYEQYF.

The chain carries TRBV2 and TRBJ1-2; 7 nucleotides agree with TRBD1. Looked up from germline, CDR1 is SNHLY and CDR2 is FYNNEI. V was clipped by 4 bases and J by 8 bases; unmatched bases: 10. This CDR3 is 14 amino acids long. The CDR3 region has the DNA TGTGCCAGCAGTGGGGGACAGAGTGTCTACGGCTACACCTTC. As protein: CASSGGQSVYGYTF.

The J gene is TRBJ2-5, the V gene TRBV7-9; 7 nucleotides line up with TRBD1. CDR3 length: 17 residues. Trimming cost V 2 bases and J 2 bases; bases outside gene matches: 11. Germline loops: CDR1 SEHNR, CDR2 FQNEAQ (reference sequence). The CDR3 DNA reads TGTGCCAGCAGCTTATTTCCGACAGGGTGGGGGCAAGAGACCCAGTACTTC. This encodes CASSLFPTGWGQETQYF. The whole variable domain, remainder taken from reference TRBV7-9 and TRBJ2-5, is DTGVSQNPRHKITKRGQNVTFRCDPISEHNRLYWYRQTLGQGPEFLTYFQNEAQLEKSRLLSDRFSAERPKGSFSTLEIQRTEQGDSAMYLCASSLFPTGWGQETQYFGPGTRLLVL.

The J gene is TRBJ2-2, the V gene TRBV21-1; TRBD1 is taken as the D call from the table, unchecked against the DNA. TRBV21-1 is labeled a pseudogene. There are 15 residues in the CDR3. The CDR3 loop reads CASYTAGGASGELFF. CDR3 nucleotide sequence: TGTGCCAGCTATACGGCAGGGGGCGCGTCCGGGGAGCTGTTTTTT.

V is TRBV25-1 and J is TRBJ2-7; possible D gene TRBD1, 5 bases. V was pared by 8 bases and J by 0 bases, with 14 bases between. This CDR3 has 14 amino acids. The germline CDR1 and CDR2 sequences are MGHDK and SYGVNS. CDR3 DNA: TGTGCCAGCCGACAGACGATCCTCTCCTACGAGCAGTACTTC. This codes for CASRQTILSYEQYF.